This TCR beta chain was retrieved from a study of identical twins. Worth noting for this clonotype: Its antigen is as yet unknown.

Each donor (without exception) was a healthy Caucasian. One entry per CDR3 protein results from TCRdb running MiXCR on the 5' RACE reads. The data show hundreds of thousands of distinct CDR3 sequences, with about 12% seen just once and around 1.5% held by the top ten. Study-wide results and limits: An excess of low generation probability was shown by twin-shared out-of-frame alpha sequences. Zero-insertion analyses might be partly confounded by invariant T cells like MAIT and iNKT.

These same records also appear under a second study, on yellow fever vaccine responses in identical twins. From that report: In identical twins, vaccine T cell responses appeared partly shared and partly individual.

Specimen: PBMCs. The TCR sequence derives from a woman younger than 30 in good health.

CDR3 in DNA: TGCGCCAGCAGCACCGACACGGCCTACTCTGGAAACACCATATATTTT. This encodes CASSTDTAYSGNTIYF. V gene TRBV5-1 combines with J gene TRBJ1-3; D remains unclear. Germline values: CDR1 SGHRS, CDR2 YFSETQ. This CDR3 is built from 16 residues. V gave up 4 bases and J gave up 0 bases, with 14 bases separating them. The variable domain in full, with the rest retrieved from reference TRBV5-1 and TRBJ1-3, is KAGVTQTPRYLIKTRGQQVTLSCSPISGHRSVSWYQQTPGQGLQFLFEYFSETQRNKGNFPGRFSGRQFSNSRSEMNVSTLELGDSALYLCASSTDTAYSGNTIYFGEGSWLTVV.